This TCR beta chain came from a study of blood T cell repertoires in COVID-19. Study as a whole: The United States, Italy and Spain were the sources of the acute and convalescent COVID-19 samples. PBMCs, B-cell-depleted T cells, or T cells were the source of the cDNA or gDNA that made up the material.

As originally analysed: Scientists estimated how many nucleated cells there were by amplifying reference gene primers. Sequencing used immunoSEQ multiplex PCR; TCRdb keeps in-frame clones, though not all of them. Clonal size and the V and J genes are those of that table, whereas D and trimming came from the DNA. The sample shows approximately 210,000 clones, more than 70% of them seen only once. V dropped 1 base and J dropped 6 bases, with 11 bases sitting between them. CDR1 SGHDN and CDR2 FVKESK come from the germline V gene. CDR3 length: 14 residues. The sequencing input was peripheral blood. The rearrangement links TRBV14 to TRBJ2-3, with D unresolved. The receptor was isolated from a woman of 80 years or more with acute or convalescent COVID-19. The CDR3 nucleotides read TGTGCCAGCAGCCAAGCCAGTTTGTATGATACGCAGTATTTT. Amino acids: CASSQASLYDTQYF.